The 30 T cell receptor beta chains presented below share a single source sample, sequenced in a study of cytomegalovirus exposure and HLA in healthy donors. Use of 60 Vbeta and 13 Jbeta primers characterized the PCR. The table came from immunoSEQ multiplex PCR; TCRdb's copy has only in-frame clones and leaves some out. This sample's table reports some 83,000 clones. What was sequenced was PBMCs. These receptors originate from a woman aged 25-40 years in good health and CMV-seronegative.

Here the CDR3 reads CAGSAPGGYNSPLHF. The CDR3 bases are TGTGCCGGGTCGGCTCCTGGGGGGTATAATTCACCCCTCCACTTT. The genes are TRBV30 and TRBJ1-6, with a weak D call TRBD1 (5 bases). The V gene lost 8 bases and the J gene lost 4 bases, with 18 bases spanning the gap. CDR1 is GTSNPN, CDR2 SVGIG, per germline (reference sequence). The CDR3 consists of 15 residues.

In regard to this clone: At one boundary the junction diverges from the germline segment, which might be a read error. The rearrangement links TRBV28 to TRBJ1-1; 11 nucleotides line up with TRBD1. There are 13 residues in the CDR3. Germline V gives CDR1 MDHEN, CDR2 SYDVKM. The CDR3 loop reads CASSSRTGGEMVF. In DNA, the CDR3 is TGTGCCAGCAGTTCACGGACAGGGGGCGAGATGGTCTTT.

The V call is TRBV15, the J call TRBJ2-1; 9 bases align to TRBD2. The germline CDR1 and CDR2 sequences are LNHNV and YYDKDF (reference sequence). Trimming cost V 0 bases and J 4 bases; bases outside gene matches: 10. The CDR3 extends over 18 amino acids. DNA for the CDR3: TGTGCCACCAGCAGAGATGGTGTAGGGACTAGCCCGTACAATGAGCAGTTCTTC. This encodes CATSRDGVGTSPYNEQFF.

V and J are TRBV6-1 and TRBJ1-2; no firm D call. Germline CDR1 reads MNHNS; CDR2 reads SASEGT. The CDR3 is 14 amino acids. Trimming pared 5 bases from V and 3 bases from J, leaving 13 bases between. The CDR3, as DNA: TGTGCCAGCAGTTTTGCCCGGGTGGACTATGGCTACACCTTC. It encodes CASSFARVDYGYTF.

The chain is built from TRBV18 and TRBJ1-2; 10 bases agree with TRBD1. Germline V gene sequence: CDR1 KGHSH, CDR2 LQKENI. The CDR3 length is 14 residues. V shed 6 bases and J 2 bases; nucleotides not matched to a gene: 3. The CDR3 sequence: CASSPGQGNYGYTF. CDR3 DNA sequence: TGTGCCAGCTCTCCGGGACAGGGGAACTATGGCTACACCTTC. Full variable domain (missing parts from reference TRBV18 and TRBJ1-2): NAGVMQNPRHLVRRRGQEARLRCSPMKGHSHVYWYRQLPEEGLKFMVYLQKENIIDESGMPKERFSAEFPKEGPSILRIQQVVRGDSAAYFCASSPGQGNYGYTFGSGTRLTVV.

The chain combines TRBV5-1 with TRBJ2-5; TRBD1 might be the D (6 bases). CDR1 is SGHRS and CDR2 is YFSETQ in the germline V gene. The CDR3 length is 17 residues. V was cut by 5 bases and J by 5 bases, with 25 bases left in between. The CDR3: CASSPGATGTLRETQYF. The CDR3 DNA reads as TGCGCCAGCAGTCCCGGGGCCACCGGGACATTGCGGGAGACCCAGTACTTC.

V gene TRBV13 combines with J gene TRBJ1-1; 8 nucleotides agree with TRBD1. The CDR3 sequence is 16 residues long. V dropped 4 bases and J dropped 4; count of bases not matched to a gene: 11. CDR1 is PRHDT, CDR2 FYEKMQ, per germline (reference sequence). CDR3 bases: TGTGCCAGCAGCTCCGGCCAGGGGGCTGGTAGCACTGAAGCTTTCTTT. Its protein product is CASSSGQGAGSTEAFF.

Comment on this clone: At one end the junction does not follow the germline gene, possibly because of a read error. The rearrangement joins TRBV4-1 to TRBJ2-1; maybe TRBD2 (5 bases). Germline values: CDR1 MGHRA, CDR2 YSYEKL. The CDR3 is 13 amino acids. In DNA, the CDR3 is TGCGCCAGCAGCCAACCCGCCGGGAATGAGCGGTTCTTC. This gives the protein CASSQPAGNERFF.

V gene TRBV19 combines with J gene TRBJ1-2, with TRBD1 matching over 7 bases. Trimming at V came to 5 bases and at J to 8 bases, leaving 8 bases not matched to a gene. CDR1 and CDR2 (germline): LNHDA, SQIVND (reference sequence). The CDR3 covers 13 residues. The CDR3 DNA is TGTGCCAGTAGTCCAACAGGGGTTGAGGGCTACACCTTC. This encodes CASSPTGVEGYTF.

The chain has TRBV11-2 and TRBJ2-7; tentative D call: TRBD1 (6 bases). Germline assignment: CDR1 SGHAT and CDR2 FQNNGV. The CDR3 is 14 residues long. V was pared by 1 base and J by 7 bases, with 14 bases between. This CDR3 is CASSLGLGALEQYF. The CDR3 region has the DNA TGTGCCAGCAGCTTAGGACTGGGGGCTCTGGAGCAGTACTTC.

V and J are TRBV11-2 and TRBJ2-7; TRBD2 agrees at 12 bases. V was clipped by 4 bases and J by 9 bases; unmatched bases: 1. The CDR3 runs to 12 residues. Germline CDR1 is SGHAT and CDR2 is FQNNGV. As DNA, the CDR3 is TGTGCCAGCAGCTCTAGCGGGAGGGGGCAGTACTTC. Translated: CASSSSGRGQYF. Combining the CDR3 with reference TRBV11-2 and TRBJ2-7 gives the whole variable domain EAGVAQSPRYKIIEKRQSVAFWCNPISGHATLYWYQQILGQGPKLLIQFQNNGVVDDSQLPKDRFSAERLKGVDSTLKIQPAKLEDSAVYLCASSSSGRGQYFGPGTRLTVT.

The V and J genes are TRBV25-1 and TRBJ1-2; D is perhaps TRBD1 (6 bases). Trimming pared 4 bases from V and 4 bases from J, leaving 16 bases between. Germline V gene sequence: CDR1 MGHDK, CDR2 SYGVNS. This CDR3 spans 15 amino acids. Here the CDR3 DNA reads TGTGCCAGCAGTGGACCCCCCGGGACAAGCTATGGCTACACCTTC. This encodes CASSGPPGTSYGYTF.

The chain has TRBV6-1 and TRBJ1-6; 7 bases map to TRBD1. Germline trimming cut 5 bases from V and 8 bases from J; bases unmatched to any gene: 9. Germline V gives CDR1 MNHNS, CDR2 SASEGT. The length of the CDR3 is 15 residues. CDR3 sequence (DNA): TGTGCCAGCAGTCTCCCGACAGGGCCGGATTCACCCCTCCACTTT. This gives the protein CASSLPTGPDSPLHF.

The chain links TRBV2 to TRBJ1-5; 7 nucleotides agree with TRBD1. J was trimmed by 5 bases and V by 8 bases; bases with no gene match: 9. CDR1 is SNHLY and CDR2 is FYNNEI in the germline V gene. This CDR3 region has 14 residues. The CDR3 DNA reads TGTGCCAGCTCGGGAGGGGGCGGGGATCAGCCCCAGCATTTT. Encoded protein: CASSGGGGDQPQHF. The variable domain in full, completed from reference TRBV2 and TRBJ1-5, reads EPEVTQTPSHQVTQMGQEVILRCVPISNHLYFYWYRQILGQKVEFLVSFYNNEISEKSEIFDDQFSVERPDGSNFTLKIRSTKLEDSAMYFCASSGGGGDQPQHFGDGTRLSIL.

The rearrangement links TRBV6-1 to TRBJ2-3; D possibly corresponds to TRBD1 (6 bases). Germline lookup yields CDR1 MNHNS and CDR2 SASEGT. Trimming took off 0 bases at V and 3 bases at J, with 13 bases between the two ends. This CDR3 is built from 16 residues. The CDR3 here is CASSEALTGWTDTQYF. In DNA form, the CDR3 reads TGTGCCAGCAGTGAAGCGCTTACAGGGTGGACAGATACGCAGTATTTT.

This chain joins TRBV30 and TRBJ2-7; the D gene is possibly TRBD2 (5 bases). This CDR3 is 14 amino acids long. V shed 3 bases and J shed 2 bases, with 14 bases lying between them. Per germline, CDR1 GTSNPN and CDR2 SVGIG (reference sequence). For the CDR3, the DNA is TGTGCCTGGAGGGAGAACGACGGGACCTACGAGCAGTACTTC. It specifies CAWRENDGTYEQYF.

The V gene is TRBV14, the J gene TRBJ2-3; 8 bases are a match to TRBD2. Trimming cost V 4 bases and J 3 bases; bases outside gene matches: 12. This CDR3 is built from 17 residues. Germline assignment: CDR1 SGHDN and CDR2 FVKESK. This CDR3 reads CASSPRETGGRTDTQYF. CDR3 nucleotides: TGTGCCAGCAGCCCACGAGAGACGGGAGGGCGGACAGATACGCAGTATTTT. Full variable domain (rest looked up from reference TRBV14 and TRBJ2-3): EAGVTQFPSHSVIEKGQTVTLRCDPISGHDNLYWYRRVMGKEIKFLLHFVKESKQDESGMPNNRFLAERTGGTYSTLKVQPAELEDSGVYFCASSPRETGGRTDTQYFGPGTRLTVL.

This chain connects TRBV6-1 to TRBJ1-1, with 7 bases matching TRBD1. CDR3 length equals 15 residues. J was trimmed by 4 bases and V by 5 bases; bases with no gene match: 10. Per germline, CDR1 MNHNS and CDR2 SASEGT. The chain's CDR3 is CASSRNRGKSTEAFF. DNA of the CDR3: TGTGCCAGCAGTCGCAACAGGGGAAAGAGCACTGAAGCTTTCTTT.

V usage is TRBV15 and J usage is TRBJ1-4, with 7 bases lining up with TRBD1. J was trimmed by 5 bases and V by 5 bases; bases with no gene match: 5. This CDR3 comprises 14 residues. The germline CDR1 and CDR2 sequences are LNHNV and YYDKDF (reference sequence). The CDR3 loop is CATSQDRRNEKLFF. The CDR3 bases are TGTGCCACCAGCCAGGACAGGCGGAATGAAAAACTGTTTTTT.

The chain has TRBV2 and TRBJ2-2; tentatively, D is TRBD1 (6 bases). Germline CDR1 reads SNHLY; CDR2 reads FYNNEI. This CDR3 is 14 amino acids long. Between the trimmed V and J ends, which lost 5 bases and 6 bases, there was a span of 13 bases. CDR3 sequence: CASSINRAPGELFF. The CDR3, as DNA: TGTGCCAGCAGTATTAACAGGGCGCCCGGGGAGCTGTTTTTT.

The chain uses TRBV11-2 and TRBJ1-2, with D possibly being TRBD1 (6 bases). CDR3 length equals 16 residues. Trimming removed 2 bases at V and 4 bases at J, with 17 bases between. Per germline, CDR1 SGHAT and CDR2 FQNNGV. CDR3 in amino acids: CASSLTFADSVYGYTF. The CDR3 bases are TGTGCCAGCAGCTTAACGTTCGCGGACAGCGTCTATGGCTACACCTTC.

The chain has TRBV6-1 and TRBJ1-1, with D possibly TRBD1 on 5 matching bases. CDR3 length: 14 amino acids. With 6 bases removed from V and 5 bases from J, the gap between germline ends came to 16 bases. Germline loops: CDR1 MNHNS, CDR2 SASEGT. Here the CDR3 reads CASRSGTGVTEAFF. DNA of the CDR3: TGTGCCAGCAGAAGTGGGACTGGGGTGACTGAAGCTTTCTTT.

V is TRBV6-1 and J is TRBJ2-5, with 8 nucleotides matching TRBD2. This CDR3 is 12 amino acids long. Germline V CDR1 and CDR2: MNHNS, SASEGT. Trimming at V came to 6 bases and at J to 5 bases, leaving 2 bases not matched to a gene. CDR3 protein: CASRPSGETQYF. For the CDR3, the DNA is TGTGCCAGCAGACCTAGCGGGGAGACCCAGTACTTC.

The rearrangement joins TRBV28 to TRBJ1-5, with D perhaps matching TRBD1 (6 bases). The V gene's germline CDR1 is MDHEN and CDR2 SYDVKM. The CDR3 spans 15 residues. The V and J ends lost 5 bases and 6 bases respectively, with 17 bases between them. CDR3 protein: CASSPNPRGAQPQHF. The CDR3 bases are TGTGCCAGCAGTCCGAATCCCCGGGGGGCTCAGCCCCAGCATTTT. Variable domain in full (rest from reference TRBV28 and TRBJ1-5): DVKVTQSSRYLVKRTGEKVFLECVQDMDHENMFWYRQDPGLGLRLIYFSYDVKMKEKGDIPEGYSVSREKKERFSLILESASTNQTSMYLCASSPNPRGAQPQHFGDGTRLSIL.

This chain links TRBV4-2 with TRBJ1-2; D is unresolved. V lost 0 bases and J lost 0, with 14 bases in between. The CDR3 is 17 residues long. CDR1 and CDR2 from the germline V gene are LGHNA and YNFKEQ. This CDR3 is CASSQDLAPGTNYGYTF. As DNA, the CDR3 is TGTGCCAGCAGCCAAGATTTAGCCCCCGGGACTAACTATGGCTACACCTTC.

The rearrangement links TRBV9 to TRBJ2-3, with 9 nucleotides matching TRBD2. The CDR3 runs to 19 residues. V shed 3 bases, J shed 5 bases, and the junction held 19 bases outside the gene matches. Germline V gene sequence: CDR1 SGDLS, CDR2 YYNGEE. The CDR3 region is CASSARGFPGLASGDTQYF. The CDR3 bases are TGTGCCAGCAGCGCCCGCGGTTTCCCGGGACTAGCATCCGGAGATACGCAGTATTTT. The full variable domain, with the rest looked up from reference TRBV9 and TRBJ2-3, is DSGVTQTPKHLITATGQRVTLRCSPRSGDLSVYWYQQSLDQGLQFLIQYYNGEERAKGNILERFSAQQFPDLHSELNLSSLELGDSALYFCASSARGFPGLASGDTQYFGPGTRLTVL.

The chain joins TRBV7-9 to TRBJ2-1; D possibly corresponds to TRBD2 (5 bases). The length of the CDR3 is 14 residues. Germline V lookup: CDR1 SEHNR, CDR2 FQNEAQ (reference sequence). Trimming stripped 2 bases from V and 7 bases from J, with 12 bases between. The CDR3 DNA sequence: TGTGCCAGCAGCTTAAATTGGGGAGCAAATGAGCAGTTCTTC. Its protein product is CASSLNWGANEQFF.

V is TRBV7-9 and J is TRBJ2-7; 8 nucleotides line up with TRBD1. J gave up 2 bases and V 1 base, and 7 bases lay outside the gene matches. Germline V lookup: CDR1 SEHNR, CDR2 FQNEAQ (reference sequence). This CDR3 spans 16 amino acids. This CDR3 is CASSLGTGTGTYEQYF. The CDR3 coding sequence is TGTGCCAGCAGCTTAGGAACCGGGACAGGCACCTACGAGCAGTACTTC.

The chain carries TRBV4-2 and TRBJ2-7; TRBD2 aligns across 11 bases. Germline loops: CDR1 LGHNA, CDR2 YNFKEQ. The CDR3 runs 18 residues. J gave up 4 bases and V 0 bases, and 11 bases lay outside the gene matches. In DNA form, the CDR3 reads TGTGCCAGCAGCCAAGATCCCCTAGCGGGGGGCTTGGGTTACGAGCAGTACTTC. This gives the protein CASSQDPLAGGLGYEQYF.

This chain links TRBV28 with TRBJ1-4, with D possibly TRBD1 on 5 matching bases. Germline CDR1 MDHEN, CDR2 SYDVKM. The V end lost 4 bases, the J end lost 7 bases, and 19 bases lay between the germline ends. This CDR3 spans 16 amino acids. The DNA for the CDR3 is TGTGCCAGCAGTTCATTTCAGGGTTCTAATAGTGAAAAACTGTTTTTT. Amino acids: CASSSFQGSNSEKLFF.